The T cell receptor beta chain under discussion was sequenced for a study of control samples from healthy donors and cancer patients. CDR1 KGHDR and CDR2 SFDVKD come from the germline V gene. J was trimmed by 5 bases and V by 3 bases; bases with no gene match: 9. The CDR3 loop spans 16 amino acids. Assay: immunoSEQ multiplex PCR; the TCRdb copy retains only in-frame clones and omits some. The sample lists approximately 100,000 clones, 92% seen once, with 3% in the top ten. The gene calls are TRBV24-1 and TRBJ1-2; 9 nucleotides line up with TRBD1. Sequenced material: blood. The sequence was collected from a human donor in good health. The donor label of this sample is uncertain. DNA of the CDR3: TGTGCCACCAGTGATCCCGGGACAGGGAACTTATATGGCTACACCTTC. This codes for CATSDPGTGNLYGYTF.